What follows are 26 T cell receptor beta chains derived from one specimen sequenced in a study of PD-L1 blockade in urothelial cancer. Generated by immunoSEQ multiplex PCR, the TCRdb table keeps only in-frame clones and is missing some. This repertoire shows roughly 90,000 clones, 90% found once; its top ten account for 8.5% to 9.5%. Sequenced here: PBMCs, sampled around atezolizumab (anti-PD-L1) treatment. Receptors originate from a man between 60 and 75 years old with urothelial cancer.

The chain employs TRBV27 and TRBJ2-7; D might be TRBD2 (5 bases). Germline loops: CDR1 MNHEY, CDR2 SMNVEV (reference sequence). V lost 6 bases and J 6 bases, leaving 15 bases between the germline ends. The CDR3 extends over 13 amino acids. CDR3: CASSIGVGSEQYF. The CDR3 region has the DNA TGTGCCAGCAGCATCGGGGTCGGAAGCGAGCAGTACTTC.

The chain is built from TRBV14 and TRBJ2-5; D is possibly TRBD2 (6 bases). The V end lost 0 bases, the J end lost 0 bases, and 17 bases lay between the germline ends. CDR1 is SGHDN, CDR2 FVKESK, per germline. CDR3 length: 18 amino acids. CDR3 amino acids: CASSQEGWLAIHQETQYF. As DNA, the CDR3 is TGTGCCAGCAGCCAAGAGGGGTGGCTAGCGATCCACCAAGAGACCCAGTACTTC.

The CDR3 nucleotides are TGTGCCAGCAGCTTTCCGGGACAGGACTCCTACGAGCAGTACTTC. This translates into CASSFPGQDSYEQYF. The V gene is TRBV5-6, the J gene TRBJ2-7, with 8 bases lining up with TRBD1. J gave up 0 bases and V 2 bases, and 4 bases lay outside the gene matches. The CDR3 has 15 amino acids. The germline V gene has CDR1 SGHDT and CDR2 YYEEEE.

The chain has TRBV14 and TRBJ2-7; TRBD2 matches at 12 bases. Germline V CDR1 and CDR2: SGHDN, FVKESK. Losses at the gene ends were 3 bases for V and 3 bases for J; bases not matched to a gene: 6. CDR3 length equals 16 residues. The CDR3 loop is CASSQPTSGSSYEQYF. DNA of the CDR3: TGTGCCAGCAGCCAGCCGACTAGCGGGAGCAGCTACGAGCAGTACTTC.

The CDR3 loop reads CASSLGGSREQYF. CDR3 coding DNA: TGTGCCAGCAGCTTGGGCGGGAGCCGCGAGCAGTACTTC. The genes are TRBV7-2 and TRBJ2-7; 7 bases match TRBD2. Trimming removed 3 bases from V and 6 bases from J; junction bases left unmatched: 5. The CDR3 loop spans 13 amino acids. Germline CDR1 SGHTA, CDR2 FQGNSA.

The chain joins TRBV28 to TRBJ1-5, with 9 bases identical to TRBD1. This CDR3 has 17 residues. V gave up 6 bases and J gave up 0 bases; unmatched junction bases: 9. CDR1 is MDHEN and CDR2 is SYDVKM in the germline V gene. The CDR3 coding sequence is TGTGCCAGCAGCGGCCCGGGACAGGGCTATAGCAATCAGCCCCAGCATTTT. Its protein product is CASSGPGQGYSNQPQHF.

This chain joins TRBV5-6 and TRBJ2-1; D is undetermined. Trimming stripped 0 bases from V and 4 bases from J, with 2 bases between. The germline V gene encodes CDR1 SGHDT and CDR2 YYEEEE. This CDR3 has 12 amino acids. The CDR3 DNA sequence: TGTGCCAGCAGCTTGGCATACAATGAGCAGTTCTTC. Its translation: CASSLAYNEQFF.

V is TRBV5-5 and J is TRBJ1-5; 9 bases agree with TRBD1. Germline-derived CDR1 and CDR2 are SGHKS and YYEKEE (reference sequence). V gave up 4 bases and J gave up 3 bases; unmatched junction bases: 5. CDR3 length: 15 amino acids. CDR3 sequence (DNA): TGTGCCAGCAGCGTACAGGGGGCTGTCAATCAGCCCCAGCATTTT. It yields the protein CASSVQGAVNQPQHF.

The genes are TRBV6-1 and TRBJ2-2, with D perhaps TRBD1 (5 bases). The CDR3 extends over 17 amino acids. Per the germline V gene, CDR1 is MNHNS and CDR2 is SASEGT. V shed 0 bases and J shed 2 bases, with 13 bases lying between them. This CDR3 reads CASSEAWGPYNTGELFF. The CDR3, as DNA: TGTGCCAGCAGTGAAGCTTGGGGCCCGTATAACACCGGGGAGCTGTTTTTT.

This sequence joins TRBV15 and TRBJ1-2, with D tentatively TRBD1 (5 bases). V was cut by 6 bases and J by 2 bases, with 10 bases left in between. Germline CDR1 is LNHNV and CDR2 is YYDKDF (reference sequence). This CDR3 region has 13 residues. The CDR3 DNA sequence: TGTGCCACCAGTGGGGACTACAACTATGGCTACACCTTC. Amino acid sequence: CATSGDYNYGYTF. Complete variable domain (other parts from reference TRBV15 and TRBJ1-2): DAMVIQNPRYQVTQFGKPVTLSCSQTLNHNVMYWYQQKSSQAPKLLFHYYDKDFNNEADTPDNFQSRRPNTSFCFLDIRSPGLGDTAMYLCATSGDYNYGYTFGSGTRLTVV.

This clone has a count of ten or more. V gene TRBV5-6 combines with J gene TRBJ2-7; 7 nucleotides line up with TRBD1. Germline lookup yields CDR1 SGHDT and CDR2 YYEEEE. CDR3 length: 15 amino acids. J was trimmed by 0 bases and V by 3 bases; bases with no gene match: 6. In DNA, the CDR3 is TGTGCCAGCAGCTCGATGGGACAGTACTCCTACGAGCAGTACTTC. This encodes CASSSMGQYSYEQYF.

The chain combines TRBV28 with TRBJ1-1; 8 bases are a match to TRBD1. CDR1 is MDHEN and CDR2 is SYDVKM in the germline V gene. There are 15 residues in the CDR3. Germline trimming cut 6 bases from V and 4 bases from J; bases unmatched to any gene: 10. The CDR3 coding sequence is TGTGCCAGCAGCCCGCCAGGGGGCCTCTTCACTGAAGCTTTCTTT. Its protein is CASSPPGGLFTEAFF.

The chain joins TRBV28 to TRBJ2-1; 10 bases are shared with TRBD2. V lost 2 bases and J lost 3; bases outside the gene matches: 1. CDR1 and CDR2 (germline): MDHEN, SYDVKM. This CDR3 contains 15 residues. As DNA, the CDR3 is TGTGCCAGCAGTTTACTAGCGGGAGACTACAATGAGCAGTTCTTC. Amino acids: CASSLLAGDYNEQFF.

The gene calls are TRBV5-6 and TRBJ2-1, with a weak D call TRBD2 (6 bases). The germline CDR1 and CDR2 sequences are SGHDT and YYEEEE. Trimming stripped 4 bases from V and 7 bases from J, with 18 bases between. The CDR3 sequence is 15 residues long. The CDR3 loop is CASSRLERLRNEQFF. In nucleotides, the CDR3 is TGTGCCAGCAGCCGACTAGAGAGATTAAGGAATGAGCAGTTCTTC.

The genes are TRBV5-4 and TRBJ2-1; 8 nucleotides agree with TRBD1. With 2 bases clipped from V and 4 bases from J, the junction kept 8 bases outside the gene matches. Germline CDR1 reads SGHNT; CDR2 reads YYREEE (reference sequence). This CDR3 region has 16 residues. The CDR3: CASSLGTGSIYNEQFF. CDR3 DNA: TGTGCCAGCAGCTTAGGGACAGGATCAATTTACAATGAGCAGTTCTTC. Filled out from reference TRBV5-4 and TRBJ2-1, the complete variable domain reads ETGVTQSPTHLIKTRGQQVTLRCSSQSGHNTVSWYQQALGQGPQFIFQYYREEENGRGNFPPRFSGLQFPNYSSELNVNALELDDSALYLCASSLGTGSIYNEQFFGPGTRLTVL.

V and J are TRBV6-5 and TRBJ2-3; TRBD2 is a possible D gene (5 bases). Per germline, CDR1 MNHEY and CDR2 SVGAGI. This CDR3 region has 15 residues. The germline V and J ends were trimmed by 8 bases and 0 bases, with 15 bases remaining between them. The CDR3 reads CASRPRGYSTDTQYF. The DNA for the CDR3 is TGTGCCAGCCGACCTCGGGGTTATAGCACAGATACGCAGTATTTT.

The chain uses TRBV28 and TRBJ1-1; no definite D call. The length of the CDR3 is 11 residues. The V end was cut by 8 bases, the J end by 3 bases, with 7 bases between. CDR1 and CDR2 (germline): MDHEN, SYDVKM. The CDR3 region has the DNA TGTGCCAGCTTCTTCCACACTGAAGCTTTCTTT. It yields the protein CASFFHTEAFF.

The V gene is TRBV5-1, the J gene TRBJ2-1, with 12 bases matching TRBD2. Germline values: CDR1 SGHRS, CDR2 YFSETQ. This CDR3 has 15 amino acids. The V and J ends lost 2 bases and 11 bases, in that order; junction bases with no gene match: 8. CDR3 sequence (DNA): TGCGCCAGCAGCTTCGGACTAGCGGGACCCCCTCAGCAGTTCTTC. Protein sequence: CASSFGLAGPPQQFF. The full variable domain, in which reference TRBV5-1 and TRBJ2-1 provide the parts outside the CDR3, is KAGVTQTPRYLIKTRGQQVTLSCSPISGHRSVSWYQQTPGQGLQFLFEYFSETQRNKGNFPGRFSGRQFSNSRSEMNVSTLELGDSALYLCASSFGLAGPPQQFFGPGTRLTVL.

This rearrangement joins TRBV2 to TRBJ2-5; TRBD2 aligns across 7 bases. The CDR3 consists of 11 residues. Per the germline V gene, CDR1 is SNHLY and CDR2 is FYNNEI. Unmatched junction bases numbered 2, after V lost 8 bases and J lost 5 bases. The CDR3 region is CASGTTETQYF. Written as DNA, the CDR3 is TGTGCCAGCGGGACTACCGAGACCCAGTACTTC.

This clone was seen a few times. J is TRBJ1-2 and V is TRBV6-1, with 8 bases fitting TRBD1. V shed 3 bases, J shed 2 bases, and the junction held 5 bases outside the gene matches. Germline values: CDR1 MNHNS, CDR2 SASEGT. CDR3 length: 15 amino acids. The CDR3 here is CASSDRQGWNYGYTF. In DNA form, the CDR3 reads TGTGCCAGCAGTGATCGACAGGGGTGGAACTATGGCTACACCTTC.

V gene TRBV7-2 combines with J gene TRBJ2-7; 7 positions agree with TRBD2. The junction had 10 bases not matched to a gene; V was cut back by 5 bases and J by 6 bases. Germline V gene lookup returns CDR1 SGHTA and CDR2 FQGNSA. There are 14 residues in the CDR3. The CDR3 here is CASSPAGMSTEQYF. For the CDR3, the DNA is TGTGCCAGCAGCCCAGCGGGAATGTCCACCGAGCAGTACTTC.

The chain carries TRBV9 and TRBJ2-2; D is possibly TRBD1 (6 bases). Germline CDR1 and CDR2: SGDLS and YYNGEE. V was pared by 0 bases and J by 5 bases, with 14 bases between. The CDR3 consists of 16 residues. CDR3 DNA sequence: TGTGCCAGCAGCGTAGGGCAGGGGCAGGGTACCGGGGAGCTGTTTTTT. The encoded protein is CASSVGQGQGTGELFF.

The chain carries TRBV7-2 and TRBJ2-3; D possibly corresponds to TRBD2 (6 bases). V was clipped by 6 bases and J by 4 bases, with 8 bases between them. The CDR3 totals 12 residues. Germline CDR1 is SGHTA and CDR2 is FQGNSA. In nucleotides, the CDR3 is TGTGCCAGCAGTTCGGGGGCAGATACGCAGTATTTT. This encodes CASSSGADTQYF.

J is TRBJ2-5 and V is TRBV5-1; D gene ambiguous. This CDR3 is 13 amino acids long. Trimming removed 3 bases from V and 1 base from J, with 7 bases in between. The V gene's germline CDR1 is SGHRS and CDR2 YFSETQ. CDR3 sequence: CASSSVRQETQYF. DNA of the CDR3: TGCGCCAGCAGCTCAGTACGCCAAGAGACCCAGTACTTC.

This rearrangement joins TRBV30 to TRBJ1-6, with 7 positions matching TRBD1. This CDR3 is 17 amino acids long. The germline CDR1 and CDR2 sequences are GTSNPN and SVGIG (reference sequence). Trimming cost V 0 bases and J 7 bases; bases outside gene matches: 12. The CDR3 nucleotides are TGTGCCTGGAGTGTACTGACGGCGGGACAGTGGAATTCACCCCTCCACTTT. This codes for CAWSVLTAGQWNSPLHF.

V usage is TRBV6-1 and J usage is TRBJ1-2; 9 nucleotides align to TRBD1. The CDR3 covers 14 residues. V lost 6 bases and J lost 8; bases outside the gene matches: 10. The germline gives CDR1 MNHNS, CDR2 SASEGT. The CDR3 region has the DNA TGTGCCAGCAGAATAGTACAGGGGGCTTACGGCTACACCTTC. Its translation is CASRIVQGAYGYTF.